The T cell receptor beta chain described here comes from a study of blood T cell repertoires in COVID-19. Whole-study context: Italy, Spain and the United States were the sources of the convalescent and acute COVID-19 samples. Sources were T cells, B-cell-depleted T cells, or PBMCs; the material itself was cDNA or gDNA.

Measured with immunoSEQ multiplex PCR; TCRdb has only the in-frame clones, and not every one. The data hold 170,000 or so clones, with approximately 90% observed a single time. This TCR was recovered from a woman between 18 and 30 years old who had recovered from COVID-19. Specimen: peripheral blood.

The DNA of the CDR3 is TGTGCCAGTAGTAGTTCGGGGTCGCCCAATTCACCCCTCCACTTT. It translates to CASSSSGSPNSPLHF. The chain is built from TRBV19 and TRBJ1-6, with D uncertain. The V and J ends lost 4 bases and 7 bases respectively, with 14 bases between them. CDR3 size: 15 residues. Germline CDR1 and CDR2: LNHDA and SQIVND (reference sequence).